This T cell receptor beta chain was identified in a study of blood T cells in healthy people across ages (dated by TCRdb to 2015 to 2017). Concerning the study at large: In model experiments, template switching captured about one uniquely barcoded TCR beta cDNA molecule for every two T cells. Using deep sequencing normalized with unique cDNA molecular identifiers, the study measured how TCR beta repertoire diversity changes with age. The donors were divided into four age groups: young (average approximately 15 years), middle-aged (approximately 39), aged (around 59) and long-lived (approximately 74). To avoid experimental bias, donors of different ages were distributed randomly across sequencing lanes. The study analyzed two additional independent replicas of 1 million unique cDNA reads from the same blood draw for two donors, one aged 18 to 29 and one aged 80 or older.

At least ten counts were recorded for this clonotype. The antigen it binds to is not known. It has no much larger one-base neighbor in the sample; base qualities were not kept. The library was produced with 5' RACE. These reads were obtained on an Illumina HiSeq 2500. The second PCR ran for about 6 to 12 cycles and used a J-beta primer mix along with a sample-barcoded 5' primer. A unique molecular identifier was introduced onto each TCR beta cDNA molecule by a template-switch 5' adaptor carrying 12 random nucleotides. At least 2.5 million CDR3-containing paired-end reads were obtained from each sample. First-strand cDNA synthesis was performed from all RNA using the Mint cDNA synthesis kit, with priming by a TRBC-specific oligonucleotide. After uracil-DNA glycosylase treatment, a first 18-cycle PCR used universal primers M1SS and BC2_uni_R on all cDNA. Per the authors' processing: Each sample was normalized by randomly selecting 1 million high-quality reads, each carrying a distinct molecular identifier. Reads sharing molecular identifiers were discarded rather than binned into consensus sequences. CDR3 identification, clonotype clustering and error correction used MiTCR with a Q25 quality threshold and the strictest error-elimination algorithm. A nonparametric unseen species model using Euler transformation provided a lower-bound estimate of total TCR beta diversity. The public reads were quality trimmed at Q25 with fastp and then assembled into clones with MiXCR by TCRdb, keeping productive beta chains. Rows with one shared CDR3 protein collapse into an entry with the most common genes and DNA. These V and J calls originate from TCRdb's pipeline instead of the authors' own analysis. For this sample the table gives about 1,500,000 distinct CDR3 sequences, of which approximately 42% were detected only once. Under 8% of the sample is held by the ten biggest clonotypes.

Reading from cysteine to phenylalanine, the CDR3 counts 14 amino acids. The kept DNA is CDR3 alone, 42 bases in frame from the first base. CDR1 is given as SGDLS and CDR2 as YYNGEE, both from the germline V gene. V trim: 3 bases; J trim: 3 bases; unmatched bases: 4. The paper's findings and limits, for the study overall: The CMV infection status of donors was not known, potentially confounding age-related changes in expanded clonotypes. Total diversity estimates from one million sequenced T cells were considered lower bounds and underestimates. As age increased, observed TCR beta diversity per million T cells dropped in a roughly linear way, and a significant reduction was already evident by age 40. Compared with the aged group, the long-lived group had more naive CD4+ T cells, fewer expanded clones and increased TCR diversity, a pattern suggesting age selection. Because profiling used bulk unsorted PBMCs, naive and antigen-experienced compartments could not be compared conclusively. A strong correlation was found between observed TCR beta diversity and the percentage of naive T cells measured by flow cytometry.

Systemically healthy Caucasian individuals from Russia, 39 in total and aged roughly 6 to 95 years, were included as donors. Each donor gave 8 to 10 milliliters of peripheral blood, collected into EDTA-treated Vacutainer tubes. Ficoll-Paque density-gradient centrifugation was used to isolate PBMCs, with at least 6 million obtained per sample. Trizol reagent was used to extract total RNA from PBMCs, with at least 5.5 micrograms per sample. Naive CD45RAhigh/CD27high T cell percentages were measured by flow cytometry on a PBMC aliquot from every donor. Sequencing was carried out using blood. This TCR derives from a woman under 30 in good health. The chain is encoded by TRBV9 joined to TRBJ2-7; TRBD1 agrees with 9 junctional bases. The CDR3 protein: CASSAPGQGYEQYF. The DNA is as follows: TGTGCCAGCAGCGCTCCGGGACAGGGCTACGAGCAGTACTTC. Outside the CDR3, residues come from the reference TRBV9 and TRBJ2-7 proteins, so the full variable domain is: DSGVTQTPKHLITATGQRVTLRCSPRSGDLSVYWYQQSLDQGLQFLIQYYNGEERAKGNILERFSAQQFPDLHSELNLSSLELGDSALYFCASSAPGQGYEQYFGPGTRLTVT.